This T cell receptor (beta chain) came from a study of cytomegalovirus exposure and HLA in healthy donors. With 60 Vbeta and 13 Jbeta primers, the PCR was carried out. The repertoire was sequenced with immunoSEQ multiplex PCR; TCRdb's copy has only in-frame clones and lacks some. The sample shows over 150,000 clones, 80% of them seen only once. Source material: PBMCs. The receptor was derived from a woman aged 45-65 years in good health and CMV-seronegative.

The CDR3 region is CASQGIVYGYTF. The DNA of the CDR3 is TGTGCCAGTCAGGGGATTGTCTATGGCTACACCTTC. This rearrangement joins TRBV9 to TRBJ1-2, with D perhaps matching TRBD1 (6 bases). This CDR3 region has 12 residues. V lost 8 bases and J 4 bases, leaving 12 bases between the germline ends. The V gene's germline CDR1 is SGDLS and CDR2 YYNGEE.